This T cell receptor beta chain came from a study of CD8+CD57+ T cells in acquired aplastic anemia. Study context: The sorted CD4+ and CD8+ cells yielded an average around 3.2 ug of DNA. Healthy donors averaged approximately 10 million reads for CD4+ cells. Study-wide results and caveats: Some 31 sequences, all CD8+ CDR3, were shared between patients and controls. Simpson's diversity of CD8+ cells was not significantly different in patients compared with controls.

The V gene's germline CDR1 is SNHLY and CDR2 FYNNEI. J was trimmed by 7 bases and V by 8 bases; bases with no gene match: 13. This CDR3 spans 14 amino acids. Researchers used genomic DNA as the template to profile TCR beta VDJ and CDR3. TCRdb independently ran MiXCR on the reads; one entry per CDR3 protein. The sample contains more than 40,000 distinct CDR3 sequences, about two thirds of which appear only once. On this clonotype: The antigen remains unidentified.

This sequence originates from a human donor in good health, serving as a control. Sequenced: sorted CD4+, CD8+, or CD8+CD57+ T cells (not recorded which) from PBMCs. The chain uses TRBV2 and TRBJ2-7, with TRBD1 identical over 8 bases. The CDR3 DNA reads TGTGCCAGCTCCGGCGGGCAGGGGGCGCATGAGCAGTACTTC. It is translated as CASSGGQGAHEQYF.